A single sample is the source of the 26 T cell receptor beta chains below, sequenced in a study of cytomegalovirus exposure and HLA in healthy donors. Researchers ran the PCR with 60 Vbeta and 13 Jbeta primers. Profiled with immunoSEQ multiplex PCR; TCRdb holds only in-frame clones, not every one. Of 150,000 to 200,000 clones in the sample, roughly 77% are singletons; the top ten hold 1.5% to 2%. The specimen sequenced was PBMCs. All receptors come from a woman aged 45-65 years in good health and CMV-seronegative.

The chain links TRBV7-9 to TRBJ1-1; D might be TRBD1 (5 bases). The CDR3 spans 16 residues. V was pared by 4 bases and J by 2 bases, with 17 bases between. The germline V gene encodes CDR1 SEHNR and CDR2 FQNEAQ (reference sequence). This CDR3 reads CASSSSGGIFNTEAFF. The CDR3 nucleotides are TGTGCCAGCAGCTCCTCTGGGGGGATCTTCAACACTGAAGCTTTCTTT.

In this sample, this clone turned up once. The V and J genes are TRBV10-3 and TRBJ1-2; D gene unclear. Germline V lookup: CDR1 ENHRY, CDR2 SYGVKD. The CDR3 consists of 14 residues. Trimming removed 2 bases at V and 4 bases at J, with 11 bases between. CDR3 region: CAISEIAHLYGYTF. CDR3 DNA sequence: TGTGCCATCAGTGAGATAGCACACCTCTATGGCTACACCTTC.

The gene calls are TRBV7-9 and TRBJ2-1; 9 bases agree with TRBD2. The V gene end was trimmed by 4 bases and the J gene end by 7 bases; junction bases not matched to a gene: 8. Germline-derived CDR1 and CDR2 are SEHNR and FQNEAQ (reference sequence). The length of the CDR3 is 15 residues. DNA of the CDR3: TGTGCCAGCAGCTCCTGGGCGGGGGGGCCAAATGAGCAGTTCTTC. It codes for CASSSWAGGPNEQFF.

The CDR3 here is CASSLGGANYGYTF. The CDR3 coding sequence is TGTGCCAGCAGCTTAGGCGGAGCTAACTATGGCTACACCTTC. The chain uses TRBV7-9 and TRBJ1-2; no definite D call. The CDR3 runs to 14 residues. Germline CDR1 reads SEHNR; CDR2 reads FQNEAQ (reference sequence). The V end was cut by 1 base, the J end by 0 bases, with 6 bases between.

This CDR3 reads CASRQGGGEKLFF. The CDR3 nucleotides are TGTGCCAGCCGACAGGGGGGTGGTGAAAAACTGTTTTTT. The chain uses TRBV28 and TRBJ1-4; 9 positions match TRBD1. J gave up 7 bases and V 8 bases, and 5 bases lay outside the gene matches. This CDR3 spans 13 amino acids. CDR1 is MDHEN, CDR2 SYDVKM, per germline.

The V call is TRBV2, the J call TRBJ2-5; no reliable D call. CDR3 length equals 11 residues. With 7 bases removed from V and 3 bases from J, the gap between germline ends came to 6 bases. Germline CDR1 is SNHLY and CDR2 is FYNNEI. CDR3: CASKAEETQYF. DNA for the CDR3: TGTGCCAGCAAGGCGGAAGAGACCCAGTACTTC.

The gene calls are TRBV15 and TRBJ2-3, with 10 bases identical to TRBD2. There are 18 residues in the CDR3. V shed 2 bases and J 1 base; nucleotides not matched to a gene: 9. Per the germline V gene, CDR1 is LNHNV and CDR2 is YYDKDF (reference sequence). The CDR3 loop is CATSRKSFGLAGTDTQYF. The CDR3 nucleotides are TGTGCCACCAGCAGAAAATCTTTCGGACTAGCGGGCACAGATACGCAGTATTTT.

The chain links TRBV4-1 to TRBJ2-7; possible D gene TRBD1, 6 bases. This CDR3 region has 16 residues. Germline loops: CDR1 MGHRA, CDR2 YSYEKL. The V end lost 3 bases, the J end lost 1 base, and 16 bases lay between the germline ends. CDR3 bases: TGCGCCAGCAGCCAGGGACCAGGACAGCTGTCCTACGAGCAGTACTTC. Translation gives CASSQGPGQLSYEQYF.

J is TRBJ2-7 and V is TRBV7-2, with 7 bases that match TRBD1. Germline CDR1 and CDR2: SGHTA and FQGNSA. The CDR3 totals 13 residues. V shed 5 bases and J 6 bases; nucleotides not matched to a gene: 7. The CDR3 protein is CASSVTGQGEQYF. The CDR3 DNA reads as TGTGCCAGCAGCGTGACAGGGCAAGGCGAGCAGTACTTC.

The DNA of the CDR3 is TGTGCCAGCAGCCGTTTGGACTCCCCTTCACATGAGCAGTTCTTC. This encodes CASSRLDSPSHEQFF. The chain has TRBV9 and TRBJ2-1; D might be TRBD2 (5 bases). The CDR3 is made up of 15 amino acids. Per germline, CDR1 SGDLS and CDR2 YYNGEE. V lost 4 bases, J lost 8 bases, and 19 bases lay in between.

This chain links TRBV7-9 with TRBJ1-1, with 8 bases that match TRBD1. This CDR3 comprises 13 residues. Germline CDR1 and CDR2: SEHNR and FQNEAQ (reference sequence). With V trimmed by 6 bases and J by 4 bases, 4 bases remained unmatched. CDR3 protein: CASRPTGGTEAFF. CDR3 DNA: TGTGCCAGCAGACCCACAGGGGGCACTGAAGCTTTCTTT.

The J gene is TRBJ2-6, the V gene TRBV5-5; D is unresolved. The V end was cut by 0 bases, the J end by 0 bases, with 13 bases between. Germline V gives CDR1 SGHKS, CDR2 YYEKEE (reference sequence). CDR3 length: 18 residues. The chain's CDR3 is CASSLASLKSSGANVLTF. The CDR3 coding sequence is TGTGCCAGCAGCTTGGCCTCCCTCAAGAGCTCTGGGGCCAACGTCCTGACTTTC.

The rearrangement links TRBV5-6 to TRBJ1-2; tentative D call: TRBD1 (6 bases). This CDR3 is 15 amino acids long. Germline V gene data show CDR1 as SGHDT and CDR2 as YYEEEE. V was trimmed by 4 bases and J by 4 bases, leaving 17 bases between them. CDR3 sequence (DNA): TGTGCCAGCAGCGCTTACAGGGCTCCGGCCTATGGCTACACCTTC. Its protein is CASSAYRAPAYGYTF.

The count of this clone is one. The CDR3 sequence is CASSLRQGMTYEQYF. CDR3 DNA sequence: TGTGCCAGCAGCCTCCGACAGGGGATGACCTACGAGCAGTACTTC. The chain employs TRBV14 and TRBJ2-7; 8 nucleotides agree with TRBD1. V lost 4 bases and J lost 2; bases outside the gene matches: 7. This CDR3 is 15 amino acids long. Germline loops: CDR1 SGHDN, CDR2 FVKESK.

Regarding this clone: One end of the junction fails to match germline, which may point to a read error. The J gene is TRBJ1-3, the V gene TRBV7-2; 9 bases line up with TRBD1. Germline loops: CDR1 SGHTA, CDR2 FQGNSA. The CDR3 extends over 20 amino acids. CDR3: CASSLAAGTGLSFEGNTIYF. The CDR3 DNA reads as TGTGCCAGCAGTTTAGCGGCGGGGACAGGGCTTTCCTTTGAGGGAAACACCATATATTTT.

CDR3 protein: CASSLDLLLEDRANTEAFF. CDR3 sequence (DNA): TGTGCCAGCAGCTTAGATTTACTACTCGAGGACAGGGCGAACACTGAAGCTTTCTTT. The V and J genes are TRBV11-1 and TRBJ1-1; 8 bases fit TRBD1. Germline CDR1 is SGHAT and CDR2 is FQDESV (reference sequence). The CDR3 loop spans 19 amino acids. Trimming removed 1 base from V and 1 base from J; junction bases left unmatched: 14. The full variable domain, its missing parts supplied by reference TRBV11-1 and TRBJ1-1, is EAEVAQSPRYKITEKSQAVAFWCDPISGHATLYWYRQILGQGPELLVQFQDESVVDDSQLPKDRFSAERLKGVDSTLKIQPAELGDSAMYLCASSLDLLLEDRANTEAFFGQGTRLTVV.

This clone has just a few counts. This chain uses TRBV5-4 with TRBJ2-5; 8 bases align to TRBD2. The CDR3 extends over 13 amino acids. The V segment lost 4 bases and the J segment 2 bases; nucleotides outside the gene matches: 1. CDR1 and CDR2 (germline): SGHNT, YYREEE (reference sequence). The CDR3 reads CASSPGGQETQYF. CDR3 sequence (DNA): TGTGCCAGCAGCCCGGGGGGGCAAGAGACCCAGTACTTC.

This sequence joins TRBV7-9 and TRBJ2-3; TRBD2 agrees at 11 bases. The germline gives CDR1 SEHNR, CDR2 FQNEAQ (reference sequence). Trimming removed 1 base from V and 0 bases from J; junction bases left unmatched: 3. The CDR3 contains 17 residues. CDR3 region: CASSLGRTSGSTDTQYF. CDR3 sequence (DNA): TGTGCCAGCAGCTTAGGTCGGACTAGCGGGAGCACAGATACGCAGTATTTT. The whole variable domain, remainder taken from reference TRBV7-9 and TRBJ2-3, is DTGVSQNPRHKITKRGQNVTFRCDPISEHNRLYWYRQTLGQGPEFLTYFQNEAQLEKSRLLSDRFSAERPKGSFSTLEIQRTEQGDSAMYLCASSLGRTSGSTDTQYFGPGTRLTVL.

J is TRBJ2-7 and V is TRBV14; 8 nucleotides align to TRBD2. Germline trimming cut 4 bases from V and 7 bases from J; bases unmatched to any gene: 15. The germline CDR1 and CDR2 sequences are SGHDN and FVKESK. The CDR3 covers 16 residues. The CDR3 region has the DNA TGTGCCAGCAGCCCCGGACTAGGGTCGGGAGGGCGGGAGCAGTACTTC. It translates to CASSPGLGSGGREQYF. Full variable domain (remainder filled in from reference TRBV14 and TRBJ2-7): EAGVTQFPSHSVIEKGQTVTLRCDPISGHDNLYWYRRVMGKEIKFLLHFVKESKQDESGMPNNRFLAERTGGTYSTLKVQPAELEDSGVYFCASSPGLGSGGREQYFGPGTRLTVT.

Note on this clone: The junction shows a germline mismatch at one end, possibly a read error. Other DNA sequences from this sample encode an identical CDR3 as well. This chain connects TRBV5-1 to TRBJ1-1; D is possibly TRBD1 (5 bases). There are 16 residues in the CDR3. Germline V gene lookup returns CDR1 SGHRS and CDR2 YFSETQ. In nucleotides, the CDR3 is TGCGCCAGCAGCTTGGCTCGGGGGGTTGGGAACACTGAAGCCTTCTTT. This codes for CASSLARGVGNTEAFF.

CDR3 DNA sequence: TGCGCCAGCAGCGTACTAGCGGGGGGGCGTGAGCAGTTCTTC. Residues: CASSVLAGGREQFF. The chain combines TRBV5-1 with TRBJ2-1; 13 bases fit TRBD2. The CDR3 contains 14 residues. The germline V gene encodes CDR1 SGHRS and CDR2 YFSETQ. The ends lost 4 bases at V and 9 bases at J; junction bases unmatched: 4.

This sequence joins TRBV18 and TRBJ1-1; 8 bases align to TRBD1. The CDR3 spans 15 residues. The J segment lost 1 base and the V segment lost 2 bases, leaving 3 bases of the junction unmatched. Germline V CDR1 and CDR2: KGHSH, LQKENI. CDR3 region: CASSPSGTGNTEAFF. In DNA form, the CDR3 reads TGTGCCAGCTCACCATCCGGGACAGGGAACACTGAAGCTTTCTTT.

This chain connects TRBV14 to TRBJ1-6; tentative D call: TRBD1 (6 bases). Germline V lookup: CDR1 SGHDN, CDR2 FVKESK. The CDR3 covers 16 residues. The germline V and J ends were trimmed by 1 base and 11 bases, with 18 bases remaining between them. The CDR3 spells CASSQVRGAGWTPLHF. CDR3 nucleotides: TGTGCCAGCAGCCAAGTTCGGGGGGCGGGGTGGACACCCCTCCACTTT.

The chain couples TRBV18 to TRBJ2-7; possible D gene TRBD2, 7 bases. Germline CDR1 KGHSH, CDR2 LQKENI. The ends were cut back, 1 base at V and 5 bases at J, with 15 bases in the middle. This CDR3 is built from 15 residues. CDR3 in DNA: TGTGCCAGCTCACCACGGAGTGGGGGGGCCAACGAGCAGTACTTC. It encodes CASSPRSGGANEQYF.

The chain employs TRBV10-3 and TRBJ2-1; 16 bases align to TRBD2. The V and J ends lost 6 bases and 9 bases, in that order; junction bases with no gene match: 8. The length of the CDR3 is 16 residues. Germline assignment: CDR1 ENHRY and CDR2 SYGVKD. The CDR3 loop reads CAIRGTSGGDPVEQFF. The CDR3 DNA sequence: TGTGCCATCAGGGGGACTAGCGGGGGGGATCCGGTTGAGCAGTTCTTC.

This clone was recorded a few times. J is TRBJ1-1 and V is TRBV29-1; D unresolved. Germline assignment: CDR1 SQVTM and CDR2 ANQGSEA. V lost 1 base, J lost 4 bases, and 10 bases lay in between. The CDR3 has 13 residues. As DNA, the CDR3 is TGCAGCGTTGAAGTTTCCTACAGCACTGAAGCTTTCTTT. Its protein is CSVEVSYSTEAFF.